The clone carrying this T cell receptor (beta chain) was recorded only once. Its matching antigen is unknown. Addition of a universal primer site occurred through template switching, and cDNA carried unique molecular identifiers. A single record per CDR3 protein comes from TCRdb applying MiXCR to the 5' RACE reads. The data show around 1.7 million distinct CDR3 sequences, with around a third seen just once and about 0.25% held by the top ten. Everyone who gave samples was a healthy Caucasian. The sample is drawn from a study of identical twins. Broader study findings: The more abundant beta clonotypes in cord blood had fewer insertions, and memory repertoires did not show this. There was more out-of-frame TCR alpha sharing in monozygotic twins than models estimated.

J gave up 0 bases and V 6 bases, and 8 bases lay outside the gene matches. Per germline, CDR1 DFQATT and CDR2 SNEGSKA (reference sequence). This CDR3 contains 17 residues. V is TRBV20-1 and J is TRBJ2-3, with TRBD2 matching 14 bases. The sequence derives from a newborn girl in good health. The sequencing sample was made of cord blood. CDR3 sequence reads: CSAHGLAGGHSTDTQYF. CDR3 DNA: TGCAGTGCCCACGGACTAGCGGGGGGCCATAGCACAGATACGCAGTATTTT.